This T cell receptor beta chain was sequenced for a study of beta chain features in type 1 diabetes. Regarding the study as a whole: For Type 1 diabetes patients, all four CD4+ subsets carried TCRB CDR3s that were moderately but significantly shorter.

The entirety of the isolated RNA underwent reverse transcription, so expressed TCRB transcripts were sequenced. About 3.6 million reads per sample on average were obtained from naive, central memory and regulatory T cell samples. Here immunoSEQ multiplex PCR was the method, and the copy in TCRdb shows in-frame clones only, minus some. The sample yields roughly 290,000 clones, about 8.5% seen once. The V end lost 4 bases, the J end lost 10 bases, and 12 bases lay between the germline ends. Germline V gene sequence: CDR1 SGHDT, CDR2 YYEEEE. The CDR3 totals 12 residues. CD45RO/CCR7/CD25/CD127/CD95/CD27 staining was used to isolate CD4+ naive, central memory, regulatory and stem cell-like memory cells by sorting. This clone was detected only a few times. Antigen: not known.

This chain uses TRBV5-6 with TRBJ2-1, with D hard to call. Sequencing used central memory CD4+ T cells from blood. The clonotype comes from a woman aged 18-29 years in good health. CDR3 sequence: CASSQKLGEQFF. CDR3 nucleotides: TGTGCCAGCAGCCAAAAGTTGGGGGAGCAGTTCTTC. Using reference TRBV5-6 and TRBJ2-1 for the parts outside the CDR3, the full variable domain is DAGVTQSPTHLIKTRGQQVTLRCSPKSGHDTVSWYQQALGQGPQFIFQYYEEEERQRGNFPDRFSGHQFPNYSSELNVNALLLGDSALYLCASSQKLGEQFFGPGTRLTVL.